The rows below give T cell receptor beta chains drawn from one sample of a study of cytomegalovirus exposure and HLA in healthy donors. The protocol was immunoSEQ multiplex PCR, while the TCRdb copy is restricted to in-frame clones and leaves out a portion. The data show tens of thousands of clones, 55% to 75% seen once. The specimen was PBMCs. These receptors all stem from a man younger than 40 in good health and CMV-seronegative. Both conserved end residues are part of each CDR3. The D gene is left open where the match is weak. A row's size may be missing; if present it is once, few, many or a size class.

>TRBV7-9|13|NA|TRBJ2-7|TRBD1
TGTGCCAGCAGCTTAGCTGAGGGGGCGAAGCAGTACTTC
CASSLAEGAKQYF
>TRBV5-1|15|NA|TRBJ1-1|NA
TGCGCCAGCAGCTTGGCCCCCTCGGGAGGCACTGAAGCTTTCTTT
CASSLAPSGGTEAFF
>TRBV6-1|14|few|TRBJ2-1|NA
TGTGCCAGCAGTGAAGCTAGCGACTACAATGAGCAGTTCTTC
CASSEASDYNEQFF
>TRBV2|13|few|TRBJ2-7|NA
TGTGCCAGCGGCCGGGATCTGGGCTACGAGCAGTACTTC
CASGRDLGYEQYF
>TRBV15|17|few|TRBJ2-2|NA
TGTGCCACCAGCAGAGCTCAAGGGGGGGGAAACACCGGGGAGCTGTTTTTT
CATSRAQGGGNTGELFF
>TRBV28|16|NA|TRBJ1-4|NA
TGTGCCAGCAGTTCGGGGGGGGAGGTCACTAATGAAAAACTGTTTTTT
CASSSGGEVTNEKLFF
>TRBV5-1|14|NA|TRBJ1-1|NA
TGCGCCAGCAGCCCCGTGGTTGGGGGGACTGAAGCTTTCTTT
CASSPVVGGTEAFF
>TRBV7-8|14|NA|TRBJ2-3|NA
TGTGCCAGCAGCTTAGGCCAGGGCCCAGATACGCAGTATTTT
CASSLGQGPDTQYF
>TRBV7-9|12|once|TRBJ1-6|NA
TGTGCCAGCGGCACTAATAATTCACCCCTCCACTTT
CASGTNNSPLHF
>TRBV6-5|13|NA|TRBJ2-7|NA
TGTGCCAGCAGTTACAGGAGGGGATACGAGCAGTACTTC
CASSYRRGYEQYF
>TRBV19|11|once|TRBJ2-5|NA
TGTGCCACCAGGGGAGGGGAGACCCAGTACTTC
CATRGGETQYF
>TRBV9|15|NA|TRBJ1-4|NA
TGTGCCAGCAGCCTAGGTACAGGGATTGGAGAAAAACTGTTTTTT
CASSLGTGIGEKLFF
>TRBV25-1|13|NA|TRBJ1-2|TRBD1
TGTGCCAGCCAGGGACAGGGGGCTGGAGGCTACACCTTC
CASQGQGAGGYTF
>TRBV5-1|14|NA|TRBJ2-3|NA
TGCGCCAGCGGCCCCGGGACTAGCACAGATACGCAGTATTTT
CASGPGTSTDTQYF
>TRBV5-1|14|NA|TRBJ2-7|NA
TGCGCCAGCAGCGCCGGGACTGGAGGGTTTGAGCAGTACTTC
CASSAGTGGFEQYF
>TRBV6-5|12|NA|TRBJ2-7|TRBD2
TGTGCCAGCAGGTCGCGGGGGGACGAGCAGTACTTC
CASRSRGDEQYF
>TRBV10-3|14|NA|TRBJ1-1|TRBD1
TGTGCCATCAGGTCCGGGACAGCGAACACTGAAGCTTTCTTT
CAIRSGTANTEAFF
>TRBV4-1|14|NA|TRBJ1-5|NA
TGCGCCAGCAGCCCCCGAGATGTGGGCCAGCCCCAGCATTTT
CASSPRDVGQPQHF
>TRBV29-1|13|NA|TRBJ2-3|TRBD2
TGCAGCGTAGGGACGGGGGGGCGAGATACGCAGTATTTT
CSVGTGGRDTQYF
>TRBV6-5|13|NA|TRBJ1-1|TRBD1
TGTGCCAGCAGTTCCTGGACAGGGATAGAAGCTTTCTTT
CASSSWTGIEAFF
>TRBV6-6|16|NA|TRBJ1-5|NA
TGTGCCAGCAGCCTCGACAACGCCGTGGGCAATCAGCCCCAGCATTTT
CASSLDNAVGNQPQHF
>TRBV13|15|NA|TRBJ2-2|TRBD1
TGTGCCAGCACCGCCGGGACAGGGTTCACCGGGGAGCTGTTTTTT
CASTAGTGFTGELFF
>TRBV7-6|14|NA|TRBJ1-1|NA
TGTGCCAGCACCACGATCGGGGGAAACACTGAAGCTTTCTTT
CASTTIGGNTEAFF
>TRBV6-5|15|NA|TRBJ1-5|NA
TGTGCCAGCAGTTACTCCAGGGGTGGCAATCAGCCCCAGCATTTT
CASSYSRGGNQPQHF
>TRBV4-1|15|few|TRBJ2-1|TRBD2
TGCGCCAGCAGCCAAACGGGGGGAACTAACAATGAGCAGTTCTTC
CASSQTGGTNNEQFF
>TRBV18|15|NA|TRBJ2-1|TRBD1
TGTGCCAGCTCACCCACGACAGGGGACTACAATGAGCAGTTCTTC
CASSPTTGDYNEQFF
>TRBV6-1|14|few|TRBJ2-1|NA
TGTGCCAGCAGTGAAGAATTCATGACTAGACAGCAGTTCTTC
CASSEEFMTRQQFF
>TRBV7-6|19|NA|TRBJ2-2|NA
TGTGCCAGCAGCTTTTATCGGCTCAAGAACAGTGGTGGAACCGGGGAGCTGTTTTTT
CASSFYRLKNSGGTGELFF
>TRBV18|14|NA|TRBJ1-5|NA
TGTGCCAGCTCACCACCCGGGGGGCTTCAGCCCCAGCATTTT
CASSPPGGLQPQHF
>TRBV28|12|few|TRBJ1-2|NA
TGTGCCAGCAGTTTACTCGGCGGTGGCTACACCTTC
CASSLLGGGYTF
>TRBV7-9|15|few|TRBJ2-1|TRBD1
TGTGCCAGCAGCGGGGGACAGGGCACCCCCAATGAGCAGTTCTTC
CASSGGQGTPNEQFF
>TRBV6-5|15|few|TRBJ1-1|NA
TGTGCCAGCAGTTACTCTCTACCGGGGGGCACTGAAGCTTTCTTT
CASSYSLPGGTEAFF
>TRBV18|13|once|TRBJ2-7|TRBD1
TGTGCCAGCTCATTTACAGGGGAATACGAGCAGTACTTC
CASSFTGEYEQYF
>TRBV29-1|11|NA|TRBJ1-2|NA
TGCAGCGTTGATCTGGGGAGCGGCTACACCTTC
CSVDLGSGYTF
>TRBV28|14|few|TRBJ1-5|TRBD1
TGTGCCAGCAGTTTAAGGGCAGGGGGTCAGCCCCAGCATTTT
CASSLRAGGQPQHF
>TRBV11-3|14|NA|TRBJ2-1|NA
TGTGCCAGCAGCTTAGGCCCCGGCGGCAATGAGCAGTTCTTC
CASSLGPGGNEQFF
>TRBV6-1|14|NA|TRBJ1-5|NA
TGTGCCAGCAGTGATTTGACACTGAATCAGCCCCAGCATTTT
CASSDLTLNQPQHF
>TRBV6-5|14|NA|TRBJ2-2|NA
TGTGCCAGCAGTTACTCGAGGCAGGGGGGAGAGCTGTTTTTT
CASSYSRQGGELFF
>TRBV5-6|18|NA|TRBJ2-1|TRBD2
TGTGCCAGCAGCTGGGGACTAGCGGGAGGAAGCTCCTACAATGAGCAGTTCTTC
CASSWGLAGGSSYNEQFF
>TRBV9|14|NA|TRBJ2-7|TRBD1
TGTGCCAGCAGCGCAGGGACAGGGGCGGGCGAGCAGTACTTC
CASSAGTGAGEQYF
>TRBV10-3|13|NA|TRBJ1-2|NA
TGTGCCATCAGTGGCCTTGGGGCGCATGGCTACACCTTC
CAISGLGAHGYTF
>TRBV6-5|15|NA|TRBJ2-7|TRBD1
TGTGCCAGCAGCCGCACGGGACAGGGGACCTACGAGCAGTACTTC
CASSRTGQGTYEQYF
>TRBV29-1|13|NA|TRBJ1-1|NA
TGCAGCGTTGTTGGACAGCTGAACACTGAAGCTTTCTTT
CSVVGQLNTEAFF
>TRBV10-1|14|NA|TRBJ2-1|TRBD1
TGCGCCAGCAGTGCTTGGACAGGGCGGAATGAGCAGTTCTTC
CASSAWTGRNEQFF
>TRBV4-2|15|few|TRBJ1-5|NA
TGTGCCAGCAGCCAAGTCGGTCCTAGCAATCAGCCCCAGCATTTT
CASSQVGPSNQPQHF
>TRBV10-3|15|few|TRBJ1-5|TRBD1
TGTGCCATCAGCAGAGAGACAGGGTTTACTCAGCCCCAGCATTTT
CAISRETGFTQPQHF
>TRBV6-5|16|few|TRBJ1-3|TRBD1
TGTGCCAGCAGTTCGCCGGGACAGCGCTCTGGAAACACCATATATTTT
CASSSPGQRSGNTIYF
>TRBV7-2|17|few|TRBJ2-2|TRBD2
TGTGCCAGCAGCTCCGGACTAGCGGGAGTCGGCACCGGGGAGCTGTTTTTT
CASSSGLAGVGTGELFF
>TRBV20-1|10|few|TRBJ1-2|NA
TGCAGGGGACTCGGCAGGGGCTACACCTTC
CRGLGRGYTF
>TRBV28|14|NA|TRBJ2-5|NA
TGTGCCAGCAGTTCCGGACAGATCCGAGAGACCCAGTACTTC
CASSSGQIRETQYF
>TRBV7-9|12|few|TRBJ2-1|TRBD1
TGTGCCAGCAGCATAGACAGGGCAGGGGGGTTCTTC
CASSIDRAGGFF
>TRBV2|15|NA|TRBJ1-2|TRBD1
TGTGCCAGCAGTCCCACAGACAGGGACACAGGGGGCTACACCTTC
CASSPTDRDTGGYTF
>TRBV5-4|15|NA|TRBJ2-3|TRBD2
TGTGCCAGCAGCTTGGCCACACTAGCGGCAGATACGCAGTATTTT
CASSLATLAADTQYF
>TRBV28|14|few|TRBJ1-1|NA
TGTGCCAGCAGCGCGGGACGGGAGAACACTGAAGCTTTCTTT
CASSAGRENTEAFF
>TRBV4-1|13|NA|TRBJ1-4|NA
TGCGCCAGCAGCCATCTGGTGGGCGAAAAACTGTTTTTT
CASSHLVGEKLFF
>TRBV6-6|15|NA|TRBJ1-4|NA
TGTGCCAGCAGTTACCGAGCGGGGTTTCGAGAAAAACTGTTTTTT
CASSYRAGFREKLFF
>TRBV28|14|NA|TRBJ1-2|NA
TGTGCCAGCAGTTTGAAGACCCAGGGGTATGGCTACACCTTC
CASSLKTQGYGYTF
>TRBV5-4|15|NA|TRBJ2-1|TRBD1
TGTGCCAGCAGCTTGAGACAGGGGGACTCCAATGAGCAGTTCTTC
CASSLRQGDSNEQFF
>TRBV7-2|13|NA|TRBJ1-5|NA
TGTGCCAGCAGCACCGACGGGAATCAGCCCCAGCATTTT
CASSTDGNQPQHF